One and the same sample provided the 4 T cell receptor beta chains below, sequenced in a study of post-analysis software for immune sequencing data (dated by TCRdb to between 2014 and 2016). What the authors observed across the whole study: Roughly 5 TRBV segments, including TRBV5-6, TRBV5-1 and TRBV20-1, were significantly more frequent in patients than controls.

What these receptors recognize is not known. Receptor amplification or capture employed PCR. The run used an Illumina HiSeq 2500. To reduce PCR and sequencing biases, unique molecular identifiers were built into the TCR beta cDNA libraries. TCRdb reworked the public reads: Q25 trimming with fastp, MiXCR clone assembly, productive beta chains retained. A single entry per CDR3 protein holds the most common genes and DNA from its merged rows. The sample has roughly 400,000 distinct CDR3 sequences on record, approximately 39% of them singletons. Approximately 7.1% of the sample rests with the top ten. The specimen sequenced was blood. The receptors were gathered from a girl aged 2 to 10 with multiple sclerosis.

Only a few counts were recorded for this clonotype. CDR3 residues: CASSLEGRDILEQYF. CDR3 in DNA: TGCGCCAGCAGCTTGGAAGGCAGGGATATTCTCGAGCAGTACTTC. The chain combines TRBV5-1 with TRBJ2-7, with D possibly being TRBD1 (5 bases). CDR3 size: 15 residues. Looked up from germline, CDR1 is SGHRS and CDR2 is YFSETQ. Trimming removed 0 bases from V and 6 bases from J, with 16 bases in between.

The gene calls are TRBV29-1 and TRBJ2-7; no clear D. Deletions cut 6 bases from V and 5 bases from J, with 20 bases between. Germline loops: CDR1 SQVTM, CDR2 ANQGSEA. There are 14 residues in the CDR3. CDR3 sequence (DNA): TGCAGCGTCTCTCCGGCTGCGGTAAACAACGAGCAGTACTTC. Translated: CSVSPAAVNNEQYF.

The gene calls are TRBV21-1 and TRBJ2-7; TRBD2, the table's D call, lacks a check against the DNA. TRBV21-1 is labeled a pseudogene. CDR3 size: 12 residues. CDR3 region: CASTESPYEQYF. DNA for the CDR3: TGTGCCAGCACCGAGTCCCCCTACGAGCAGTACTTC.

The chain links TRBV29-1 to TRBJ2-2; D unclear. This CDR3 region has 11 residues. CDR1 and CDR2 from the germline V gene are SQVTM and ANQGSEA. Trimming removed 2 bases at V and 6 bases at J, with 4 bases between. The CDR3 loop reads CSVELPGELFF. In nucleotides, the CDR3 is TGCAGCGTTGAACTTCCCGGGGAGCTGTTTTTT.